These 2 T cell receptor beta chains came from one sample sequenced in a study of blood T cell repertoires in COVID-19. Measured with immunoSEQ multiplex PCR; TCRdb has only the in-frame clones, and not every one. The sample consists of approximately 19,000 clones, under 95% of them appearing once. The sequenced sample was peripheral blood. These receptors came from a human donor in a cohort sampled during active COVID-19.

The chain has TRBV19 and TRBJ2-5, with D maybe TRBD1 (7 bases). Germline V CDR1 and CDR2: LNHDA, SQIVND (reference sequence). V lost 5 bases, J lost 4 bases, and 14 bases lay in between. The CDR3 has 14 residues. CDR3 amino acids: CASSAQGRSETQYF. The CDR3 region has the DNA TGTGCCAGTAGTGCACAGGGGAGGTCAGAGACCCAGTACTTC.

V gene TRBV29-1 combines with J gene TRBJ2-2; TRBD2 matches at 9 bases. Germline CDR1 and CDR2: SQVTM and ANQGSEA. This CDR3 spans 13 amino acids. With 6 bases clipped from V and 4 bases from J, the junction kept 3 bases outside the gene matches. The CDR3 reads CSVGLAATGELFF. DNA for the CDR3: TGCAGCGTGGGACTAGCAGCCACCGGGGAGCTGTTTTTT.